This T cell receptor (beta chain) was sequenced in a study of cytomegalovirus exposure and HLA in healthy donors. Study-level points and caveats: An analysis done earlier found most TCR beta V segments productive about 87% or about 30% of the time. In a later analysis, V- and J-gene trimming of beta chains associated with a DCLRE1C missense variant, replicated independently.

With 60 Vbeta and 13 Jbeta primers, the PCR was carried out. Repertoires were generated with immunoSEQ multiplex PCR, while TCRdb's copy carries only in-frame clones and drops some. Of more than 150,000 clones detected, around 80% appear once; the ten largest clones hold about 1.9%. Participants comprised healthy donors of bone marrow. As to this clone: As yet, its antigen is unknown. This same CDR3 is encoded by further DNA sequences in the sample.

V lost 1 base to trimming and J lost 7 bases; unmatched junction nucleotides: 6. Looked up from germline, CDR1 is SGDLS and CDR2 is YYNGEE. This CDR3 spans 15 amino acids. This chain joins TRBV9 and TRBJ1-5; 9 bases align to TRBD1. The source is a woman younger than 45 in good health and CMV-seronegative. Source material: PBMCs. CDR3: CASSVTGGDGQPQHF. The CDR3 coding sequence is TGTGCCAGCAGCGTAACAGGGGGCGACGGCCAGCCCCAGCATTTT.